The source of this T cell receptor (beta chain) is a study of vaccination and CD4 T cells after COVID-19. Study-wide background: From HCoV-229E, HCoV-OC43, HCoV-NL63 and SARS-CoV-2, overlapping spike peptides were used to stimulate the cells.

The sample's treatment: approximately nine-day PBMC culture with coronavirus spike peptide pools or control peptides (ViraFEST assay). Overall study results and limits: Spike mono-reactivity held for 304 of 307 vaccine-specific clones in convalescent patients.

Sequencing of DNA taken from cultured CD4+ T cells relied on the Oncomine TCR Beta short-read assay. Once CD4+ T cells had been cultured, genomic DNA was extracted from them. TCRdb fed the PCR reads into MiXCR, producing one record per CDR3 protein. The table lists 10,000 to 13,000 distinct CDR3 sequences, about 60% of them singletons. J lost 11 bases, V lost 4 bases, and 12 bases had no gene match. The CDR3 totals 14 residues. Regarding this clonotype: The target antigen is unknown.

The clonotype originates from a human donor who had recovered from COVID-19. The sample was CD4+ T cells from blood, cultured in vitro. This chain joins TRBV12-3 or TRBV12-4 and TRBJ2-5; 8 positions agree with TRBD1. The CDR3, as DNA: TGTGCCAGCAGTTCCCTCGGACAGGGACCTACACAGTACTTC. Encoded protein: CASSSLGQGPTQYF.